This record looks at one TCR beta chain sequence and its context. Its target is unknown. This CDR3 is 15 amino acids long. Per the germline V gene, CDR1 is SGHVS and CDR2 is FQNEAQ. Trimming shortened V by 0 bases and J by 4 bases, and 12 bases separated the two germline ends. This sample is drawn from a study of early T cells in non-severe SARS-CoV-2 infection. General observations from the study: Private and CD4 specificities were missed by VDJdb matching, skewed to anti-spike CD8.

The TCR library protocol attached unique molecular identifiers to the individual cDNA molecules. TCRdb called the 5' RACE reads again in MiXCR, with one record for every CDR3 protein. This repertoire shows tens of thousands of distinct CDR3 sequences, roughly an eighth found once; its top ten account for approximately 4.4%. The sample was whole blood. The chain combines TRBV7-8 with TRBJ2-5, with D possibly matching TRBD2 (6 bases). The TCR was taken from an adult who was a healthcare worker with PCR-confirmed SARS-CoV-2 infection or an uninfected control (not recorded which). CDR3 residues: CASSLALAGLETQYF. In DNA form, the CDR3 reads TGTGCCAGCAGCTTAGCGTTGGCGGGATTAGAGACCCAGTACTTC.